This TCR beta chain was profiled in a study of beta chain features in type 1 diabetes. Reverse transcribing all isolated RNA meant expressed TCRB transcripts were sequenced. Libraries were prepared by immunoSEQ multiplex PCR; TCRdb keeps only in-frame clonotypes and omits some of them. The sample contains roughly 400,000 clones, around 16% of which appear only once. This clone was seen more than once but under ten times. CDR1 is MNHNY and CDR2 is SVGAGI in the germline V gene (reference sequence). The CDR3 runs 14 residues. Trimming took 6 bases from V and 0 from J, leaving 11 bases between them. The receptor comes from a woman between 18 and 29 years old in good health. This chain joins TRBV6-6 and TRBJ2-5; D is undetermined. Sequencing was done on a sample of naive CD4+ T cells from blood. CDR3 protein: CASRFTVYQETQYF. The CDR3 nucleotides read TGTGCCAGCAGGTTCACAGTTTACCAAGAGACCCAGTACTTC.